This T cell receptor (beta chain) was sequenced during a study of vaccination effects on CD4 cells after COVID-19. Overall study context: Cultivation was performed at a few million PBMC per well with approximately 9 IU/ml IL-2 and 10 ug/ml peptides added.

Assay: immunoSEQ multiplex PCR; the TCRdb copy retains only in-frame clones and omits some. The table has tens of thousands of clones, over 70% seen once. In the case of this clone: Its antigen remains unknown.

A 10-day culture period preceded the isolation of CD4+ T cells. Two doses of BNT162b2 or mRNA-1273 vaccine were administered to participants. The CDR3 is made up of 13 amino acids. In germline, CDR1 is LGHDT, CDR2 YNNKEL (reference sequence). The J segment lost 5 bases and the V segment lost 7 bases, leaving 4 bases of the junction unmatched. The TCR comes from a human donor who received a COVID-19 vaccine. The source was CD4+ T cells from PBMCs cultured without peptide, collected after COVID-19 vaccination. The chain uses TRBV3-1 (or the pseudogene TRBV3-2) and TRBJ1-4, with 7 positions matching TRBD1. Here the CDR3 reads CASTRGGNEKLFF. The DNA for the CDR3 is TGTGCCAGCACCAGGGGGGGGAATGAAAAACTGTTTTTT.